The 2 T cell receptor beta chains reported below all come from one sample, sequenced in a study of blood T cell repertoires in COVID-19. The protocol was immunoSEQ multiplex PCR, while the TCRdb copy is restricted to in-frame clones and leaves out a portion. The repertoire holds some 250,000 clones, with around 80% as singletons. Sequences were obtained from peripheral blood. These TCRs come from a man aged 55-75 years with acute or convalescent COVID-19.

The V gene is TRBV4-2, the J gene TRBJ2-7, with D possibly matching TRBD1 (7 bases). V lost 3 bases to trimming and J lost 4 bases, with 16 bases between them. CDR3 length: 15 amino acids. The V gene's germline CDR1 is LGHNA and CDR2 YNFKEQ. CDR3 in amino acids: CASSQRQEGAYEQYF. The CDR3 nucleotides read TGTGCCAGCAGCCAGAGACAGGAGGGGGCTTACGAGCAGTACTTC.

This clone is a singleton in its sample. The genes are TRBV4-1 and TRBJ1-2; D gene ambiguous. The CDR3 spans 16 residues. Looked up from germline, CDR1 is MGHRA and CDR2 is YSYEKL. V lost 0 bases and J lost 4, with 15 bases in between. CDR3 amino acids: CASSQDLRLTGYGYTF. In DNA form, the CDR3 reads TGCGCCAGCAGCCAAGATCTGAGACTAACGGGCTATGGCTACACCTTC.